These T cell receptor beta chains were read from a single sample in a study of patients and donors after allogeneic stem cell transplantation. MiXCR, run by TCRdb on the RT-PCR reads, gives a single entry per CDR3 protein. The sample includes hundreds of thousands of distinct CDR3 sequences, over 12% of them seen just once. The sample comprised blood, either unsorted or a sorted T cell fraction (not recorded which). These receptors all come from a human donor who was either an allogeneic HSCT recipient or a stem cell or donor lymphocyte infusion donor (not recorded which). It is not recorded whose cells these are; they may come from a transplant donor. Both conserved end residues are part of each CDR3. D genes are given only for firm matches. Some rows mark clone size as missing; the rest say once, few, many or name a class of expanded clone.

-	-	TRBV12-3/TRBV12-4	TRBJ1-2	TGTGCCAGCAGTTTAATCTACTATGGCTACACCTTC	CASSLIYYGYTF
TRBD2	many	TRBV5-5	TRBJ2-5	TGTGCCAGCAGCTTGGCGGCCCTAGCGGGGGGGCTTGGTGAGACCCAGTACTTC	CASSLAALAGGLGETQYF
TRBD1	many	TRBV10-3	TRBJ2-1	TGTGCCATCAGTCCGGGACAGAACTACAATGAGCAGTTCTTC	CAISPGQNYNEQFF
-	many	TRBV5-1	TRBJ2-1	TGCGCCAGCAGCTTGGACGGGTCGAGCTCCTACAATGAGCAGTTCTTC	CASSLDGSSSYNEQFF
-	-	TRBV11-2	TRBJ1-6	TGTGCCAGCAGCTTAGACGGGGGGGCCTATCATGATTCACCCCTCCACTTT	CASSLDGGAYHDSPLHF
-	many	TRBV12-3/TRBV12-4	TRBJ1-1	TGTGCCAGCAGTTTGGCGAACACTGAAGCTTTCTTT	CASSLANTEAFF
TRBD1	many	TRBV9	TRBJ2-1	TGTGCCAGCAGCCCAAGGGCGGGACAGGGGTTCGATGAGCAGTTCTTC	CASSPRAGQGFDEQFF
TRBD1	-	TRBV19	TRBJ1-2	TGTGCCAGTCGACCTTACGGGACAGGGGGATCCCCTTATGGCTACACCTTC	CASRPYGTGGSPYGYTF
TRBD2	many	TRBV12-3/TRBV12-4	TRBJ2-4	TGTGCCAGCAGTTTTGCTAGCGGGGCTGCCAAAAACATTCAGTACTTC	CASSFASGAAKNIQYF
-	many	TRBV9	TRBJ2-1	TGTGCCAGCAGCGTAGGGGGTTCCGCGGGCCCTAAAACCTACAATGAGCAGTTCTTC	CASSVGGSAGPKTYNEQFF
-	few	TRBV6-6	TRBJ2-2	TGTGCCAGTAAACAGGGGAGGGCCGGGGAGCTGTTTTTT	CASKQGRAGELFF
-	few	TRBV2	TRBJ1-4	TGTGCCAGCACACCGGGGGCGTTTGGAGAAAAACTGTTTTTT	CASTPGAFGEKLFF
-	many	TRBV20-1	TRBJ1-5	TGCAGTGCTACTCAAGGAAGCGATGGTCAGCCCCAGCATTTT	CSATQGSDGQPQHF
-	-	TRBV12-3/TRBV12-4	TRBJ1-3	TGTGCCAGCAGTTTGCTTAGGGGAGGCTCTGGAAACACCATATATTTT	CASSLLRGGSGNTIYF
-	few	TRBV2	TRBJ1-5	TGTGCCAGCAGCGCGACAGGTGCTCGCAATCAGCCCCAGCATTTT	CASSATGARNQPQHF
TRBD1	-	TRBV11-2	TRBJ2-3	TGTGCCAGCAGCTTACCCTCGGGACAGGGGGCGAGGACAGATACGCAGTATTTT	CASSLPSGQGARTDTQYF
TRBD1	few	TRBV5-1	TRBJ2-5	TGCGCCAGCAGCTTGAGGTCCCGACAGGGGCCGGCGGAGACCCAGTACTTC	CASSLRSRQGPAETQYF
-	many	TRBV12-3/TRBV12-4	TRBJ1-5	TGTGCCAGCAGTTTCGGATGGTCCCAGCATTTT	CASSFGWSQHF
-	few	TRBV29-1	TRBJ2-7	TGCAGCGTCTTGCACAGGGATGGGGCCTACGAGCAGTACTTC	CSVLHRDGAYEQYF
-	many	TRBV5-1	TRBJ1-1	TGCGCCAGCAGCTTAGAGATTCCTAACACTGAAGCTTTCTTT	CASSLEIPNTEAFF
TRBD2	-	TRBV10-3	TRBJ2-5	TGTGCCACCCGTTCCGCTAGCGGAGAAGAGACCCAGTACTTC	CATRSASGEETQYF
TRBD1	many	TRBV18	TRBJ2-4	TGTGCCAGCTCACCAGACGACAGGGAATTAAATAACCTAGCCAAAAACATTCAGTACTTC	CASSPDDRELNNLAKNIQYF
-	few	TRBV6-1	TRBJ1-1	TGTGCCAGCACCCCCCGGGGCGCTCGGAACACTGAAGCTTTCTTT	CASTPRGARNTEAFF
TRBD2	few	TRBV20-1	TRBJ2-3	TGCAGTGCCATGTGGACTAGCGGGGGCTTTAGCACAGATACGCAGTATTTT	CSAMWTSGGFSTDTQYF
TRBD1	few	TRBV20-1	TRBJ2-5	TGCAGTGCTACAAGCTTACAGGGGGGAATTCAAGAGACCCAGTACTTC	CSATSLQGGIQETQYF
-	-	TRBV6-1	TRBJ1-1	TGTGCCGGGTATGGGGGGATAGACACTGAAGCTTTCTTT	CAGYGGIDTEAFF
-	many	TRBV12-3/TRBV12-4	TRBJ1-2	TGTGCCAGCAGCGGGACATTCGCTAACTATGGCTACACCTTC	CASSGTFANYGYTF
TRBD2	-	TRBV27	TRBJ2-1	TGTGCCAGCAGTTCTATTAGCGGGAGCTCCTACAATGAGCAGTTCTTC	CASSSISGSSYNEQFF
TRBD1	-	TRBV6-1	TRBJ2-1	TGTGCCAACTTGGACAGGGGGCTAACCTACAATGAGCAGTTCTTC	CANLDRGLTYNEQFF
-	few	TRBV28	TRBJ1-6	TGTGCCAGCAGTTTGGGGGGGGTCGATTCACCCCTCCACTTT	CASSLGGVDSPLHF
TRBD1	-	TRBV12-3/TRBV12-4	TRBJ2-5	TGTGCCAGCAGTTTAACAGGGGGCCTGCAGACCCAGTACTTC	CASSLTGGLQTQYF
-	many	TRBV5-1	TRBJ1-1	TGCGCCAGCAGCACCTCAGGGGAAAGAACTGAAGCTTTCTTT	CASSTSGERTEAFF
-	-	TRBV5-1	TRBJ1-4	-	CASSAGQDYEKLFFF
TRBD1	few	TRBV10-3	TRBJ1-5	TGTGCCACGACAGGGGCCAGCAATCAGCCCCAGCATTTT	CATTGASNQPQHF
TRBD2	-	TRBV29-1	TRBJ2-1	TGCAGCGTTGAAGATGTAGGACTAGAGGTTAATGAGCAGTTCTTC	CSVEDVGLEVNEQFF
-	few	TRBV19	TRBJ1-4	TGTGCCACCGCGGTCAGGGAGAAACTGTTTTTT	CATAVREKLFF
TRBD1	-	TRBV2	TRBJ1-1	TGTGCCAGCAGTGGAGGGGACAGACTGAACACTGAAGCTTTCTTT	CASSGGDRLNTEAFF
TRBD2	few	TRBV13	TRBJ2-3	TGTGCCAGCAGCTGTCAGGGCCTAGCGGGAGAAGATACGCAGTATTTT	CASSCQGLAGEDTQYF
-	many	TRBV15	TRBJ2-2	TGTGCCACCAGCAGAGAATCGGGGTTAACGAACACCGGGGAGCTGTTTTTT	CATSRESGLTNTGELFF
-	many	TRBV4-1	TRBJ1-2	TGCGCCAGCAGCCGAGACTACGGGTCTGCCTATGGCTACACCTTC	CASSRDYGSAYGYTF
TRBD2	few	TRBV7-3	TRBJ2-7	TGTGCCAGCAGCACCCAAGCGGGAGTGGGCTACGAGCAGTACTTC	CASSTQAGVGYEQYF
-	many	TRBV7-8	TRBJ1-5	TGTGCCAGCAGCTTAGGACAGTACAATCAGCCCCAGCATTTT	CASSLGQYNQPQHF
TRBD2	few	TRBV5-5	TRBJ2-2	TGTGCCAGCAGTTTCCTAGCGGGAACCGGGGAGCTGTTTTTT	CASSFLAGTGELFF
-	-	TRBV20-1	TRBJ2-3	TGCAGTGCTTACAGGACTTCTAGCACAGATACGCAGTATTTT	CSAYRTSSTDTQYF
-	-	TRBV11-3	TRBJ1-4	TGTGCCAGCAGACTCAGCGCAACTAATGAAAAACTGTTTTTT	CASRLSATNEKLFF
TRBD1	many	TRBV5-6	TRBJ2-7	TGTGCCAGCAGCCGGGACAGAAACTACGAGCAGTACTTC	CASSRDRNYEQYF
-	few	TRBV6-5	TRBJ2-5	TGTGCCAGCAGTTACGGACACCGAGGGGAGACCCAGTACTTC	CASSYGHRGETQYF
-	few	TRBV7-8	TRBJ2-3	TGTGCCAGCAACTTCCCTAACAGGGTCGGCACAGATACGCAGTATTTT	CASNFPNRVGTDTQYF
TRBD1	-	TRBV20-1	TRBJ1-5	TGCAGTGCCCAAAAGGGACAGGACAATCAGCCCCAGCATTTT	CSAQKGQDNQPQHF
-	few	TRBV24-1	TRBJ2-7	TGTGCCACCAGTGAAGACGCGGGGACTCGCCCCTCCTACGAGCAGTACTTC	CATSEDAGTRPSYEQYF
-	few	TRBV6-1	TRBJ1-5	TGTGCCAGCTCGGAATATAGCAATCAGCCCCAGCATTTT	CASSEYSNQPQHF
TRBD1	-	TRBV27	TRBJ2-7	TGTGCCAGCCCGGTGGGACAGCCCGAACCAAAATACGAGCAGTACTTC	CASPVGQPEPKYEQYF
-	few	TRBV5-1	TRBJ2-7	TGCGCCAGCAGCTTGGGACAGCCACCCCTAGAGCAGTACTTC	CASSLGQPPLEQYF
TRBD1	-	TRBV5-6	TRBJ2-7	TGTGCCAGCAGTCCGGGACAGAAATTCTACGAGCAGTACTTC	CASSPGQKFYEQYF
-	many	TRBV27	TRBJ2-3	TGTGCCAGCAGTTTCTCGGGCACGAGGACAGATACGCAGTATTTT	CASSFSGTRTDTQYF
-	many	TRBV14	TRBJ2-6	TGTGCCAGCAGCCGCCTGGAATCTGGGGCCAACGTCCTGACTTTC	CASSRLESGANVLTF
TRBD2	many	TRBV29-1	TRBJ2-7	TGCAGCGTTGGGTCGGCGCTAGCGGGAGACGAGCAGTACTTC	CSVGSALAGDEQYF
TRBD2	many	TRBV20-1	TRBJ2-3	TGCAGTGCTAGAGATGGGAGGGTTCGCACAGATACGCAGTATTTT	CSARDGRVRTDTQYF
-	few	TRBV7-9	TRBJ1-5	TGTGCCAGCAGCTTGGCCCTGGGAACGGTCAATCAGCCCCAGCATTTT	CASSLALGTVNQPQHF
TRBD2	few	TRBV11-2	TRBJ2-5	TGTGCCAGCAGCTTAGCGGGAGGGCCAGGGGAGACCCAGTACTTC	CASSLAGGPGETQYF